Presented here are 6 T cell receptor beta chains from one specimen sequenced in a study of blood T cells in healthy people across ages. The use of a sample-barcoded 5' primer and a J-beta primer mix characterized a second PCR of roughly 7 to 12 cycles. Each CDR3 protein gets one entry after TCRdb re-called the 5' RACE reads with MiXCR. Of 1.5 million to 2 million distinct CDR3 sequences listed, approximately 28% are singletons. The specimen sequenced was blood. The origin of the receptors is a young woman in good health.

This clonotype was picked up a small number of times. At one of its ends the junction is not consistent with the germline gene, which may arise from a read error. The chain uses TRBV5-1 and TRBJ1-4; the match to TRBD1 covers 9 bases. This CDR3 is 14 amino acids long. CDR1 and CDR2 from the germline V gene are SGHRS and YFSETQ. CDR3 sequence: CASSGQGPKEKLFF. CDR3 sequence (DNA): TGCGCCAGCAGCGGACAGGGGCCTAAGGAAAAACTGTTTTTT.

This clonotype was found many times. The CDR3 reads CASSLSTGPVSYEQYF. DNA of the CDR3: TGTGCCAGCAGCTTATCCACAGGTCCCGTCTCCTACGAGCAGTACTTC. V gene TRBV7-2 combines with J gene TRBJ2-7; D perhaps matches TRBD1 (5 bases). The germline V gene encodes CDR1 SGHTA and CDR2 FQGNSA. CDR3 length equals 16 residues. V was clipped by 2 bases and J by 0 bases, with 14 bases between them.

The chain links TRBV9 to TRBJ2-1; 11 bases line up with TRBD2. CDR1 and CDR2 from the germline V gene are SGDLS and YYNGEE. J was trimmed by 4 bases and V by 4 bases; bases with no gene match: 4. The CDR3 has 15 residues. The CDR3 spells CASSHTSGSYNEQFF. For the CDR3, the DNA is TGTGCCAGCAGCCATACTAGCGGGAGTTACAATGAGCAGTTCTTC.

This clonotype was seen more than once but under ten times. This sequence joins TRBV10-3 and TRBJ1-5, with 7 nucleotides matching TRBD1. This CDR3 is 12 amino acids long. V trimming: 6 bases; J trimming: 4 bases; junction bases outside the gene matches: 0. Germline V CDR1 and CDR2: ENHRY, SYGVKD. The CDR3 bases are TGTGCCATCAGGACAGGGAATCAGCCCCAGCATTTT. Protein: CAIRTGNQPQHF.

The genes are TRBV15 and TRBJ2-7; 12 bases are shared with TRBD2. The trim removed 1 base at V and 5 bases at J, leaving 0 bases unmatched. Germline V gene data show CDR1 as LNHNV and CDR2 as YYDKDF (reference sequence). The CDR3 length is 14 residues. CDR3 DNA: TGTGCCACCAGCAGAGGGACTAGCGGGAACGAGCAGTACTTC. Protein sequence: CATSRGTSGNEQYF.

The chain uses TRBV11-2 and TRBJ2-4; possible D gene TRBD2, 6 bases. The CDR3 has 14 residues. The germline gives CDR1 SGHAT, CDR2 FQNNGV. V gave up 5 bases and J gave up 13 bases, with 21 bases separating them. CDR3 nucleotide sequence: TGTGCCAGCAGCCCCGTATCCGGGAGTTCAGAGCAGTACTTC. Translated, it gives CASSPVSGSSEQYF.